A selection of T cell receptor beta chains follows, all from one sample in a study of cytomegalovirus exposure and HLA in healthy donors. The repertoire was sequenced with immunoSEQ multiplex PCR; TCRdb's copy has only in-frame clones and lacks some. The sample carries 250,000 to 300,000 clones, 90% recorded once. The sample taken for sequencing was PBMCs. The receptor source for this set is a woman aged 18-30 years in good health and CMV-seronegative. CDR3s include the opening cysteine and the closing phenylalanine or tryptophan. The D gene is left open where the match is weak. Size tells how often a clone was seen (once, few, many) or the class of an expanded clone, and some rows leave it out.

d_gene: TRBD1; len: 15; abundance: -; v_gene: TRBV5-6; j_gene: TRBJ1-5; CDR3aa: CASSLGPTGNQPQHF; CDR3nt: TGTGCCAGCAGCTTGGGGCCGACAGGGAATCAGCCCCAGCATTTT
d_gene: -; len: 13; abundance: -; v_gene: TRBV27; j_gene: TRBJ1-5; CDR3aa: CASSEDAGQPQHF; CDR3nt: TGTGCCAGCAGTGAAGATGCAGGTCAGCCCCAGCATTTT
d_gene: -; len: 11; abundance: -; v_gene: TRBV7-6; j_gene: TRBJ2-7; CDR3aa: CASSDGHNHFF; CDR3nt: TGTGCCAGCAGCGACGGACACAATCACTTCTTC
d_gene: -; len: 15; abundance: -; v_gene: TRBV10-3; j_gene: TRBJ2-1; CDR3aa: CAIKGADGAYNEQFF; CDR3nt: TGTGCCATCAAAGGGGCGGACGGAGCCTACAATGAGCAGTTCTTC
d_gene: TRBD2; len: 16; abundance: -; v_gene: TRBV15; j_gene: TRBJ2-3; CDR3aa: CATSRASGTSTDTQYF; CDR3nt: TGTGCCACCAGCAGGGCTAGCGGAACTAGCACAGATACGCAGTATTTT
d_gene: -; len: 15; abundance: -; v_gene: TRBV6-5; j_gene: TRBJ2-2; CDR3aa: CASSYGTPNTGELFF; CDR3nt: TGTGCCAGCAGTTACGGGACTCCGAACACCGGGGAGCTGTTTTTT
d_gene: -; len: 11; abundance: -; v_gene: TRBV10-3; j_gene: TRBJ2-5; CDR3aa: CASAQGETQYF; CDR3nt: TGTGCCTCAGCCCAGGGAGAGACCCAGTACTTC
d_gene: -; len: 12; abundance: -; v_gene: TRBV19; j_gene: TRBJ1-1; CDR3aa: CASSIRLDKAFF; CDR3nt: TGTGCCAGTAGTATTCGGTTGGACAAGGCTTTCTTT
d_gene: -; len: 14; abundance: -; v_gene: TRBV29-1; j_gene: TRBJ1-2; CDR3aa: CSVEESEDFYGYTF; CDR3nt: TGCAGCGTTGAAGAATCGGAGGATTTCTATGGCTACACCTTC
d_gene: TRBD1; len: 15; abundance: -; v_gene: TRBV6-5; j_gene: TRBJ2-1; CDR3aa: CASSYSAGGNNEQFF; CDR3nt: TGTGCCAGCAGTTACTCGGCAGGGGGAAACAATGAGCAGTTCTTC
d_gene: -; len: 18; abundance: -; v_gene: TRBV28; j_gene: TRBJ1-5; CDR3aa: CASSPLKLSGRGNQPQHF; CDR3nt: TGTGCCAGCAGTCCACTCAAACTCTCCGGTCGGGGCAATCAGCCCCAGCATTTT
d_gene: TRBD1; len: 16; abundance: -; v_gene: TRBV15; j_gene: TRBJ1-1; CDR3aa: CATRAMTGERRTEAFF; CDR3nt: TGTGCCACCAGAGCGATGACAGGGGAAAGAAGGACTGAAGCTTTCTTT
d_gene: TRBD1; len: 14; abundance: once; v_gene: TRBV19; j_gene: TRBJ1-2; CDR3aa: CASSTAGGDGGYTF; CDR3nt: TGTGCCAGTAGCACCGCAGGGGGCGACGGTGGCTACACCTTC
d_gene: TRBD1; len: 14; abundance: few; v_gene: TRBV6-5; j_gene: TRBJ1-5; CDR3aa: CASRTGVGNQPQHF; CDR3nt: TGTGCCAGCAGAACAGGGGTGGGGAATCAGCCCCAGCATTTT
d_gene: TRBD2; len: 15; abundance: -; v_gene: TRBV28; j_gene: TRBJ2-7; CDR3aa: CASSRRLAVSYEQYF; CDR3nt: TGTGCCAGCAGTCGACGACTAGCGGTATCCTACGAGCAGTACTTC
d_gene: TRBD2; len: 19; abundance: -; v_gene: TRBV19; j_gene: TRBJ2-3; CDR3aa: CASSIALMASGVSTDTQYF; CDR3nt: TGTGCCAGTAGTATAGCCCTTATGGCCAGCGGGGTTAGCACAGATACGCAGTATTTT
d_gene: TRBD2; len: 18; abundance: -; v_gene: TRBV18; j_gene: TRBJ2-3; CDR3aa: CASSRLAGDRPTTDTQYF; CDR3nt: TGTGCCAGCTCACGACTAGCGGGGGACCGTCCCACCACAGATACGCAGTATTTT
d_gene: -; len: 15; abundance: -; v_gene: TRBV5-4; j_gene: TRBJ2-3; CDR3aa: CASSLVGQNTDTQYF; CDR3nt: TGTGCCAGCAGCTTGGTTGGACAGAACACAGATACGCAGTATTTT
d_gene: -; len: 14; abundance: -; v_gene: TRBV2; j_gene: TRBJ2-7; CDR3aa: CASSAQGNAYEQYF; CDR3nt: TGTGCCAGCAGTGCTCAGGGGAATGCCTACGAGCAGTACTTC
d_gene: TRBD2; len: 18; abundance: -; v_gene: TRBV4-1; j_gene: TRBJ2-3; CDR3aa: CASSQAVSAGGITDTQYF; CDR3nt: TGCGCCAGCAGCCAAGCGGTGTCGGCGGGGGGGATCACAGATACGCAGTATTTT
d_gene: TRBD2; len: 15; abundance: -; v_gene: TRBV4-2; j_gene: TRBJ2-7; CDR3aa: CASSQSTSGVYEQYF; CDR3nt: TGTGCCAGCAGCCAGTCGACTAGCGGGGTCTACGAGCAGTACTTC
d_gene: TRBD2; len: 16; abundance: -; v_gene: TRBV7-6; j_gene: TRBJ2-3; CDR3aa: CASSSLLAGGFNTQYF; CDR3nt: TGTGCCAGCAGCTCCTTACTAGCGGGGGGGTTTAATACGCAGTATTTT
d_gene: -; len: 16; abundance: -; v_gene: TRBV2; j_gene: TRBJ2-3; CDR3aa: CASSEAKDISTDTQYF; CDR3nt: TGTGCCAGCAGTGAAGCGAAAGACATCAGCACAGATACGCAGTATTTT
d_gene: TRBD1; len: 17; abundance: -; v_gene: TRBV7-8; j_gene: TRBJ1-2; CDR3aa: CASSSDKGQGMYYGYTF; CDR3nt: TGTGCCAGCAGCTCTGATAAAGGACAGGGGATGTACTATGGCTACACCTTC
d_gene: -; len: 15; abundance: -; v_gene: TRBV10-3; j_gene: TRBJ1-5; CDR3aa: CAISVGGDSNQPQHF; CDR3nt: TGTGCCATCAGTGTGGGGGGGGATAGCAATCAGCCCCAGCATTTT
d_gene: -; len: 15; abundance: -; v_gene: TRBV9; j_gene: TRBJ1-4; CDR3aa: CASSPTGFLYEKLFF; CDR3nt: TGTGCCAGCAGCCCCACAGGGTTTTTGTATGAAAAACTGTTTTTT
d_gene: -; len: 13; abundance: -; v_gene: TRBV19; j_gene: TRBJ2-5; CDR3aa: CASRVTGGETQYF; CDR3nt: TGTGCCAGTAGGGTAACAGGCGGTGAGACCCAGTACTTC
d_gene: TRBD1; len: 15; abundance: -; v_gene: TRBV7-8; j_gene: TRBJ2-3; CDR3aa: CASSLGQGATDTQYF; CDR3nt: TGTGCCAGCAGCTTAGGACAGGGGGCGACAGATACGCAGTATTTT
d_gene: -; len: 13; abundance: -; v_gene: TRBV4-2; j_gene: TRBJ2-2; CDR3aa: CASSRTGTGELFF; CDR3nt: TGTGCCAGCAGCCGTACAGGGACCGGGGAGCTGTTTTTT
d_gene: TRBD2; len: 15; abundance: -; v_gene: TRBV5-4; j_gene: TRBJ2-5; CDR3aa: CASSLQLAGLETQYF; CDR3nt: TGTGCCAGCAGCTTGCAACTAGCGGGGTTAGAGACCCAGTACTTC
d_gene: TRBD1; len: 17; abundance: -; v_gene: TRBV27; j_gene: TRBJ1-5; CDR3aa: CASSSTGTGPLNQPQHF; CDR3nt: TGTGCCAGCAGTTCAACTGGGACAGGACCCCTCAATCAGCCCCAGCATTTT
d_gene: -; len: 13; abundance: -; v_gene: TRBV27; j_gene: TRBJ2-1; CDR3aa: CASSLDSYNEQFF; CDR3nt: TGTGCCAGCAGTTTGGACAGCTACAATGAGCAGTTCTTC
d_gene: TRBD1; len: 16; abundance: few; v_gene: TRBV5-1; j_gene: TRBJ1-5; CDR3aa: CASSLGGQTSNQPQHF; CDR3nt: TGCGCCAGCAGCTTGGGGGGACAGACTAGCAATCAGCCCCAGCATTTT
d_gene: TRBD2; len: 15; abundance: -; v_gene: TRBV2; j_gene: TRBJ2-1; CDR3aa: CASSPLLAGDNEQFF; CDR3nt: TGTGCCAGCAGCCCTCTCCTAGCGGGGGACAATGAGCAGTTCTTC
d_gene: -; len: 12; abundance: -; v_gene: TRBV7-9; j_gene: TRBJ1-6; CDR3aa: CASSPLSSPLHF; CDR3nt: TGTGCCAGCAGCCCACTATCTTCACCCCTCCACTTT
d_gene: TRBD1; len: 16; abundance: -; v_gene: TRBV7-7; j_gene: TRBJ2-1; CDR3aa: CASSLAPGQGYNEQFF; CDR3nt: TGTGCCAGCAGCTTAGCGCCGGGACAGGGATACAATGAGCAGTTCTTC
d_gene: -; len: 13; abundance: -; v_gene: TRBV5-1; j_gene: TRBJ1-2; CDR3aa: CASSLAGGLGYTF; CDR3nt: TGCGCCAGCAGCTTGGCGGGGGGCCTTGGCTACACCTTC
d_gene: TRBD1; len: 15; abundance: -; v_gene: TRBV6-5; j_gene: TRBJ2-3; CDR3aa: CASRGQAPSTDTQYF; CDR3nt: TGTGCCAGCAGGGGACAGGCCCCTAGCACAGATACGCAGTATTTT
d_gene: TRBD1; len: 16; abundance: once; v_gene: TRBV7-9; j_gene: TRBJ1-4; CDR3aa: CASSLAGGGTNEKLFF; CDR3nt: TGTGCCAGCAGCTTAGCAGGGGGCGGTACTAATGAAAAACTGTTTTTT
d_gene: -; len: 15; abundance: -; v_gene: TRBV4-1; j_gene: TRBJ1-1; CDR3aa: CASSQAQLGIGEAFF; CDR3nt: TGCGCCAGCAGCCAAGCCCAACTGGGCATCGGTGAAGCTTTCTTT
d_gene: -; len: 13; abundance: -; v_gene: TRBV10-3; j_gene: TRBJ1-1; CDR3aa: CAISGILDTEAFF; CDR3nt: TGTGCCATCAGCGGTATACTAGACACTGAAGCTTTCTTT
d_gene: TRBD1; len: 16; abundance: -; v_gene: TRBV5-1; j_gene: TRBJ1-6; CDR3aa: CASSLDRGTYNSPLHF; CDR3nt: TGCGCCAGCAGCTTGGACAGGGGCACCTATAATTCACCCCTCCACTTT
d_gene: TRBD1; len: 13; abundance: -; v_gene: TRBV7-6; j_gene: TRBJ1-1; CDR3aa: CASSARGTAEAFF; CDR3nt: TGTGCCAGCAGCGCTAGAGGGACAGCCGAAGCTTTCTTT
d_gene: -; len: 15; abundance: -; v_gene: TRBV5-1; j_gene: TRBJ2-2; CDR3aa: CASSLFRGNTGELFF; CDR3nt: TGCGCCAGCAGCCTGTTCCGGGGAAACACCGGGGAGCTGTTTTTT
d_gene: TRBD1; len: 13; abundance: -; v_gene: TRBV7-9; j_gene: TRBJ2-1; CDR3aa: CASSPQGADSTVF; CDR3nt: TGTGCCAGCAGCCCCCAGGGGGCTGACAGTACGGTCTTC
d_gene: -; len: 14; abundance: -; v_gene: TRBV10-3; j_gene: TRBJ2-5; CDR3aa: CAIRQGGGQETQYF; CDR3nt: TGTGCCATCAGACAGGGAGGGGGCCAAGAGACCCAGTACTTC
d_gene: TRBD2; len: 16; abundance: -; v_gene: TRBV5-1; j_gene: TRBJ2-7; CDR3aa: CASSLDSGAFSYEQYF; CDR3nt: TGCGCCAGCAGCTTGGATAGCGGGGCCTTCTCCTACGAGCAGTACTTC
d_gene: -; len: 12; abundance: -; v_gene: TRBV19; j_gene: TRBJ1-1; CDR3aa: CASKTGTTEAFF; CDR3nt: TGTGCCAGTAAAACAGGTACCACTGAAGCTTTCTTT
d_gene: -; len: 15; abundance: once; v_gene: TRBV9; j_gene: TRBJ2-3; CDR3aa: CASSVVWGGTDTQYF; CDR3nt: TGTGCCAGCAGCGTAGTGTGGGGAGGCACAGATACGCAGTATTTT
d_gene: TRBD2; len: 17; abundance: -; v_gene: TRBV7-6; j_gene: TRBJ2-3; CDR3aa: CASSSPLAGTSTDTQYF; CDR3nt: TGTGCCAGCAGCTCTCCCCTAGCGGGGACTAGCACAGATACGCAGTATTTT
d_gene: TRBD2; len: 17; abundance: -; v_gene: TRBV5-4; j_gene: TRBJ2-1; CDR3aa: CASSLPGAAGGLNEQFF; CDR3nt: TGTGCCAGCAGCTTGCCCGGCGCTGCGGGGGGGCTCAATGAGCAGTTCTTC
d_gene: TRBD1; len: 15; abundance: -; v_gene: TRBV27; j_gene: TRBJ2-3; CDR3aa: CASSPDRGNTDTQYF; CDR3nt: TGTGCCAGCAGTCCGGACAGGGGAAACACAGATACGCAGTATTTT
d_gene: TRBD1; len: 16; abundance: -; v_gene: TRBV9; j_gene: TRBJ1-1; CDR3aa: CASSPRGTEINTEAFF; CDR3nt: TGTGCCAGCAGCCCTAGAGGGACAGAGATTAACACTGAAGCTTTCTTT
d_gene: -; len: 15; abundance: -; v_gene: TRBV6-5; j_gene: TRBJ1-4; CDR3aa: CASSYSDRSNEKLFF; CDR3nt: TGTGCCAGCAGTTACTCGGACAGATCTAATGAAAAACTGTTTTTT
d_gene: -; len: 15; abundance: -; v_gene: TRBV5-1; j_gene: TRBJ2-1; CDR3aa: CASSYSRGEVNEQFF; CDR3nt: TGCGCCAGCAGCTACTCCAGGGGAGAAGTCAATGAGCAGTTCTTC
d_gene: -; len: 15; abundance: few; v_gene: TRBV30; j_gene: TRBJ1-2; CDR3aa: CAWSVRRGLGYGYTF; CDR3nt: TGTGCCTGGAGTGTCCGGCGGGGGCTCGGCTATGGCTACACCTTC
d_gene: TRBD1; len: 15; abundance: -; v_gene: TRBV7-2; j_gene: TRBJ2-3; CDR3aa: CASSFGQGWSDTQYF; CDR3nt: TGTGCCAGCAGCTTCGGACAGGGGTGGTCAGATACGCAGTATTTT